One sample yielded the 14 T cell receptor beta chains listed below, sequenced in a study of shared clonotypes between healthy human individuals. Repertoires were generated with immunoSEQ multiplex PCR, while TCRdb's copy carries only in-frame clones and drops some. This table holds approximately 2.1 million clones, approximately 93% found once. The sequencing sample was made of naive CD4+ T cells from PBMCs. Specified subset: CD45RA+ positively selected. All receptors derive from a man between 18 and 35 years old in good health. Some clones in this sample may be carry-over from other donors' samples.

This clone occurred a few times. Other DNA sequences in the same sample also yield this CDR3. This chain links TRBV9 with TRBJ1-1; 10 bases match TRBD1. In germline, CDR1 is SGDLS, CDR2 YYNGEE. This CDR3 is 14 amino acids long. Unmatched junction bases numbered 2, after V lost 4 bases and J lost 2 bases. CDR3 in amino acids: CASSRQGANTEAFF. The CDR3 coding sequence is TGTGCCAGCAGCAGACAGGGGGCCAACACTGAAGCTTTCTTT.

This chain joins TRBV4-1 and TRBJ1-2; D uncertain. The CDR3 has 14 amino acids. V lost 0 bases and J 7 bases, leaving 12 bases between the germline ends. CDR1 is MGHRA and CDR2 is YSYEKL in the germline V gene. The chain's CDR3 is CASSQDPLIGGYTF. The CDR3 DNA reads as TGCGCCAGCAGCCAAGATCCCCTCATAGGTGGCTACACCTTC.

A single count supports this clone. The chain combines TRBV5-6 with TRBJ2-6, with 11 bases that match TRBD1. The germline gives CDR1 SGHDT, CDR2 YYEEEE. The ends lost 4 bases at V and 13 bases at J; junction bases unmatched: 7. The CDR3 is 14 amino acids. CDR3 in amino acids: CASSRDRGKWVLTF. The CDR3 bases are TGTGCCAGCAGCCGGGACAGGGGGAAGTGGGTCCTGACTTTC.

The gene calls are TRBV11-3 and TRBJ1-3; no definite D call. Germline V gene data show CDR1 as SGHNT and CDR2 as YENEEA. The CDR3 extends over 13 amino acids. V dropped 5 bases and J dropped 3 bases, with 8 bases sitting between them. The CDR3 region is CASSPDIGNTIYF. The CDR3, as DNA: TGTGCCAGCAGCCCAGACATTGGAAACACCATATATTTT.

The rearrangement joins TRBV19 to TRBJ2-1, with unresolved D. The germline V and J ends were trimmed by 1 base and 6 bases, with 10 bases remaining between them. This CDR3 is 14 amino acids long. Per the germline V gene, CDR1 is LNHDA and CDR2 is SQIVND (reference sequence). The CDR3 spells CASSIVPSSNEQFF. Here the CDR3 DNA reads TGTGCCAGTAGTATAGTACCCTCGAGCAATGAGCAGTTCTTC.

Comment on this clone: Given a much more abundant clone one base away, this may be a read error. This rearrangement joins TRBV7-8 to TRBJ2-1; TRBD2 might be the D (5 bases). V was clipped by 5 bases and J by 0 bases, with 11 bases between them. The CDR3 is 15 amino acids. From germline, CDR1 is SGHVS and CDR2 FQNEAQ. The CDR3 is CASSVSASSYNEQFF. As DNA, the CDR3 is TGTGCCAGCAGCGTTAGCGCGAGCTCCTACAATGAGCAGTTCTTC.

This sequence joins TRBV7-2 and TRBJ2-4; TRBD1 agrees at 8 bases. CDR3 length: 14 residues. Germline lookup yields CDR1 SGHTA and CDR2 FQGNSA. Trimming cost V 5 bases and J 4 bases; bases outside gene matches: 4. CDR3 loop: CASSMTGAKNIQYF. CDR3 DNA sequence: TGTGCCAGCAGCATGACAGGGGCTAAAAACATTCAGTACTTC. Supplemented by reference TRBV7-2 and TRBJ2-4, the full variable domain reads GAGVSQSPSNKVTEKGKDVELRCDPISGHTALYWYRQSLGQGLEFLIYFQGNSAPDKSGLPSDRFSAERTGGSVSTLTIQRTQQEDSAVYLCASSMTGAKNIQYFGAGTRLSVL.

The sample holds one count of this clone. The chain links TRBV5-1 to TRBJ2-1, with unresolved D. The V end lost 0 bases, the J end lost 4 bases, and 14 bases lay between the germline ends. The CDR3 loop spans 16 amino acids. Germline assignment: CDR1 SGHRS and CDR2 YFSETQ. CDR3 protein: CASSLGGGVQYNEQFF. The CDR3 DNA follows: TGCGCCAGCAGCTTGGGTGGTGGGGTTCAATACAATGAGCAGTTCTTC.

This clone has just one count. The gene calls are TRBV7-9 and TRBJ2-5; TRBD1 matches 10 bases. V was clipped by 4 bases and J by 6 bases; unmatched bases: 8. Germline V gene lookup returns CDR1 SEHNR and CDR2 FQNEAQ (reference sequence). The CDR3 length is 15 residues. In DNA, the CDR3 is TGTGCCAGCAGCTCAGAGGGGACAGGGGCTCAGACCCAGTACTTC. Its translation is CASSSEGTGAQTQYF. Complete variable domain (other parts from reference TRBV7-9 and TRBJ2-5): DTGVSQNPRHKITKRGQNVTFRCDPISEHNRLYWYRQTLGQGPEFLTYFQNEAQLEKSRLLSDRFSAERPKGSFSTLEIQRTEQGDSAMYLCASSSEGTGAQTQYFGPGTRLLVL.

The V call is TRBV18, the J call TRBJ2-1; tentative D call: TRBD2 (5 bases). The CDR3 spans 14 residues. The V gene's germline CDR1 is KGHSH and CDR2 LQKENI. V gave up 4 bases and J gave up 5 bases, with 12 bases separating them. The CDR3 loop reads CASSQGQRHNEQFF. CDR3 bases: TGTGCCAGCTCACAGGGCCAGCGGCACAATGAGCAGTTCTTC.

As to this clone: Different DNA sequences within this sample yield the same CDR3. The rearrangement links TRBV28 to TRBJ2-6; 8 bases line up with TRBD1. The length of the CDR3 is 15 residues. V gave up 8 bases and J gave up 0 bases; unmatched junction bases: 3. Per the germline V gene, CDR1 is MDHEN and CDR2 is SYDVKM. The CDR3 DNA is TGTGCCAGCGGGACAGGCGCCTCTGGGGCCAACGTCCTGACTTTC. Its translation is CASGTGASGANVLTF.

The chain recombines TRBV5-6 with TRBJ1-4; 8 nucleotides agree with TRBD1. V was pared by 2 bases and J by 3 bases, with 3 bases of the junction left unmatched. Germline V gene lookup returns CDR1 SGHDT and CDR2 YYEEEE. The CDR3 runs to 15 residues. CDR3 loop: CASSFRTGSNEKLFF. CDR3 DNA sequence: TGTGCCAGCAGCTTCCGGACAGGGTCTAATGAAAAACTGTTTTTT.

The chain employs TRBV28 and TRBJ2-2; TRBD1 matches 9 bases. J was trimmed by 6 bases and V by 7 bases; bases with no gene match: 6. This CDR3 spans 14 amino acids. CDR1 is MDHEN, CDR2 SYDVKM, per germline. As DNA, the CDR3 is TGTGCCAGCACCCACAGGGGGCGATCCGGGGAGCTGTTTTTT. Residues: CASTHRGRSGELFF. Full variable domain (rest looked up from reference TRBV28 and TRBJ2-2): DVKVTQSSRYLVKRTGEKVFLECVQDMDHENMFWYRQDPGLGLRLIYFSYDVKMKEKGDIPEGYSVSREKKERFSLILESASTNQTSMYLCASTHRGRSGELFFGEGSRLTVL.

The V and J genes are TRBV4-1 and TRBJ2-1; TRBD2 is a possible D gene (6 bases). The CDR3 runs 16 residues. Between the trimmed V and J ends, which lost 2 bases and 0 bases, there was a span of 11 bases. The germline CDR1 and CDR2 sequences are MGHRA and YSYEKL. CDR3 DNA: TGCGCCAGCAGCCAATTCCCCGGGAGCTCCTACAATGAGCAGTTCTTC. The encoded protein is CASSQFPGSSYNEQFF.